These 31 T cell receptor beta chains were all obtained from the same sample, sequenced in a study of metastatic and nonmetastatic thyroid tumors. TCRdb redid the clone calls on the PCR reads using MiXCR. The sample has under 95,000 clones, about 13% seen once. All patients reached thyroid surgery having received no treatment beforehand. Sequenced sample: blood. Receptor source: a female donor with papillary thyroid cancer or a benign thyroid nodule (not recorded which). Some clones in this sample may be carry-over from other donors' samples.

This clone occurred many times. The chain recombines TRBV28 with TRBJ1-2; D unclear. The V end lost 2 bases, the J end lost 0 bases, and 13 bases lay between the germline ends. From germline, CDR1 is MDHEN and CDR2 SYDVKM. The CDR3 runs 16 residues. This CDR3 reads CASSLARTKTNYGYTF. The DNA of the CDR3 is TGTGCCAGCAGTTTAGCGCGGACTAAAACTAACTATGGCTACACCTTC.

By proportion, this clone is medium-sized. The genes are TRBV24-1 and TRBJ2-7; D uncertain. Germline CDR1 is KGHDR and CDR2 is SFDVKD. V gave up 1 base and J gave up 2 bases, with 11 bases separating them. The length of the CDR3 is 15 residues. CDR3 sequence reads: CATSDFKDGTYEQYF. The CDR3 DNA reads as TGTGCCACCAGTGATTTTAAGGACGGAACCTACGAGCAGTACTTC.

This clone was observed many times. V usage is TRBV29-1 and J usage is TRBJ1-5; D ambiguous. Per germline, CDR1 SQVTM and CDR2 ANQGSEA. The CDR3 loop spans 13 amino acids. V lost 4 bases and J lost 4, with 11 bases in between. DNA for the CDR3: TGCAGCGTTGGGGTACAGCAAAATCAGCCCCAGCATTTT. It codes for CSVGVQQNQPQHF.

There are many counts of this clone. This chain links TRBV2 with TRBJ2-6; no definite D call. CDR1 and CDR2 (germline): SNHLY, FYNNEI. Between the trimmed V and J ends, which lost 7 bases and 2 bases, there was a span of 9 bases. This CDR3 region has 14 residues. As DNA, the CDR3 is TGTGCCAGCACGGACCGGACTGGGGCCAACGTCCTGACTTTC. Amino acid sequence: CASTDRTGANVLTF.

About this clone itself: The conserved phenylalanine or tryptophan normally closing the CDR3 is absent here, so this likely arose from a read error. The rearrangement joins TRBV6-2 or TRBV6-3 to TRBJ2-3, with D unresolved. The CDR3 runs 15 residues. Trimming took off 5 bases at V and 3 bases at J, with 15 bases between the two ends. The germline V gene encodes CDR1 MNHEY and CDR2 SVGEGT. The CDR3 DNA reads TGTGCCAGCAGTCCGCCAGTGGGTTTTACAGATACGCAGTATTCT. Amino acid sequence: CASSPPVGFTDTQYS.

This clone came up many times. V usage is TRBV5-6 and J usage is TRBJ1-2; D is uncertain. The germline V gene has CDR1 SGHDT and CDR2 YYEEEE. The CDR3 is made up of 14 amino acids. The germline V and J ends were trimmed by 2 bases and 4 bases, with 12 bases remaining between them. The CDR3 loop is CASSFADAGYGYTF. Written as DNA, the CDR3 is TGTGCCAGCAGCTTCGCAGACGCTGGCTATGGCTACACCTTC. Full variable domain (remainder filled in from reference TRBV5-6 and TRBJ1-2): DAGVTQSPTHLIKTRGQQVTLRCSPKSGHDTVSWYQQALGQGPQFIFQYYEEEERQRGNFPDRFSGHQFPNYSSELNVNALLLGDSALYLCASSFADAGYGYTFGSGTRLTVV.

This clone was found many times. The rearrangement joins TRBV28 to TRBJ2-3; unclear D gene. Germline loops: CDR1 MDHEN, CDR2 SYDVKM. This CDR3 contains 16 residues. The V gene lost 2 bases and the J gene lost 0 bases, with 12 bases spanning the gap. In DNA, the CDR3 is TGTGCCAGCAGTTTAAGGACCCGTTGGAGCACAGATACGCAGTATTTT. This codes for CASSLRTRWSTDTQYF.

This clone appeared once. The V gene is TRBV20-1, the J gene TRBJ1-2, with D perhaps TRBD1 (5 bases). The CDR3 runs to 14 residues. Between the trimmed V and J ends, which lost 2 bases and 6 bases, there was a span of 16 bases. In germline, CDR1 is DFQATT, CDR2 SNEGSKA (reference sequence). This CDR3 is CSARYGAGSDGYTF. The CDR3 DNA is TGCAGTGCTAGATATGGGGCAGGGTCTGATGGCTACACCTTC.

This clone came up many times. The V call is TRBV11-1, the J call TRBJ2-1; D might be TRBD2 (5 bases). Per germline, CDR1 SGHAT and CDR2 FQDESV (reference sequence). V lost 0 bases, J lost 6 bases, and 21 bases lay in between. The CDR3 has 18 residues. CDR3 region: CASSLARSGVGGPNEQFF. CDR3 nucleotide sequence: TGTGCCAGCAGCTTAGCGCGAAGCGGAGTTGGAGGCCCCAATGAGCAGTTCTTC.

In its sample, this clone was seen many times. The gene calls are TRBV7-3 and TRBJ2-7; TRBD2 matches at 12 bases. CDR1 is SGHTA and CDR2 is FQGTGA in the germline V gene. The CDR3 totals 17 residues. V was pared by 7 bases and J by 1 base, with 11 bases of the junction left unmatched. The CDR3 is CASIRPVGTSGSYEQYF. In nucleotides, the CDR3 is TGTGCCAGCATCCGCCCCGTCGGGACTAGCGGGTCCTACGAGCAGTACTTC. Full variable domain (outside the CDR3, taken from reference TRBV7-3 and TRBJ2-7): GAGVSQTPSNKVTEKGKYVELRCDPISGHTALYWYRQSLGQGPEFLIYFQGTGAADDSGLPNDRFFAVRPEGSVSTLKIQRTERGDSAVYLCASIRPVGTSGSYEQYFGPGTRLTVT.

V usage is TRBV19 and J usage is TRBJ1-1; D remains ambiguous. CDR1 is LNHDA and CDR2 is SQIVND in the germline V gene (reference sequence). Trimming removed 5 bases from V and 1 base from J, with 8 bases in between. The CDR3 has 13 amino acids. The CDR3 region has the DNA TGTGCCAGTAGTCTTTGGGGGAACACTGAAGCTTTCTTT. It specifies CASSLWGNTEAFF.

At least ten counts were recorded for this clone. The chain couples TRBV12-3 or TRBV12-4 to TRBJ2-5, with D uncertain. V dropped 3 bases and J dropped 3 bases, with 5 bases sitting between them. The CDR3 extends over 12 amino acids. Here the CDR3 DNA reads TGTGCCAGCAGTTTTGGGAAAGAGACCCAGTACTTC. As protein: CASSFGKETQYF.

This clone was observed at least ten times. This rearrangement joins TRBV2 to TRBJ2-1, with 14 bases lining up with TRBD2. Germline V gene lookup returns CDR1 SNHLY and CDR2 FYNNEI. V was pared by 6 bases and J by 4 bases, with 11 bases of the junction left unmatched. CDR3 length: 18 residues. CDR3 amino acids: CASSPGLAGVRGYNEQFF. The DNA of the CDR3 is TGTGCCAGCAGCCCGGGACTAGCGGGAGTTAGGGGTTACAATGAGCAGTTCTTC.

The chain carries TRBV30 and TRBJ1-2; D call uncertain. Germline values: CDR1 GTSNPN, CDR2 SVGIG (reference sequence). Between the trimmed V and J ends, which lost 0 bases and 6 bases, there was a span of 11 bases. The CDR3 is 13 residues long. CDR3 sequence reads: CAWSVGVGDGYTF. In DNA form, the CDR3 reads TGTGCCTGGAGTGTTGGGGTCGGAGATGGCTACACCTTC.

This clone was counted a few times. A much larger clone differs by one base, so this may be a read error. Other DNA sequences in the same sample also yield this CDR3. The V call is TRBV2, the J call TRBJ1-5, with a tentative D call TRBD1 (5 bases). V lost 1 base and J lost 10, with 8 bases in between. Germline V lookup: CDR1 SNHLY, CDR2 FYNNEI. This CDR3 region has 12 residues. The CDR3 spells CASSEVRGPQHF. The CDR3 nucleotides read TGTGCCAGCAGTGAAGTGAGGGGTCCCCAGCATTTT.

This chain uses TRBV20-1 with TRBJ1-1, with 8 bases aligning to TRBD1. The CDR3 is made up of 18 amino acids. The germline V gene encodes CDR1 DFQATT and CDR2 SNEGSKA (reference sequence). V lost 5 bases and J lost 1; bases outside the gene matches: 18. This CDR3 is CSACGEADRGGKNTEAFF. The DNA of the CDR3 is TGCAGTGCTTGCGGAGAGGCCGACAGGGGAGGCAAGAACACTGAAGCTTTCTTT.

The V call is TRBV5-6, the J call TRBJ2-5; 7 bases agree with TRBD2. This CDR3 has 14 amino acids. The germline V gene encodes CDR1 SGHDT and CDR2 YYEEEE. V lost 3 bases and J lost 3; bases outside the gene matches: 5. CDR3 sequence reads: CASSWGSGEETQYF. The DNA of the CDR3 is TGTGCCAGCAGCTGGGGGAGCGGGGAAGAGACCCAGTACTTC.

The chain uses TRBV11-2 and TRBJ2-3; no firm D call. Germline lookup yields CDR1 SGHAT and CDR2 FQNNGV. V lost 3 bases to trimming and J lost 2 bases, with 12 bases between them. The CDR3 is made up of 15 amino acids. CDR3 sequence reads: CASSLCTGDTDTQYF. The CDR3 DNA reads as TGTGCCAGCAGCTTGTGTACGGGTGACACAGATACGCAGTATTTT. The full variable domain, with the rest looked up from reference TRBV11-2 and TRBJ2-3, is EAGVAQSPRYKIIEKRQSVAFWCNPISGHATLYWYQQILGQGPKLLIQFQNNGVVDDSQLPKDRFSAERLKGVDSTLKIQPAKLEDSAVYLCASSLCTGDTDTQYFGPGTRLTVL.

This clone was seen at least ten times. This chain joins TRBV11-1 and TRBJ2-3; no reliable D call. Per the germline V gene, CDR1 is SGHAT and CDR2 is FQDESV (reference sequence). The CDR3 length is 15 residues. V lost 1 base, J lost 4 bases, and 12 bases lay in between. In nucleotides, the CDR3 is TGTGCCAGCAGCTTAGAAGGACGGGTGGCAGATACGCAGTATTTT. Translation: CASSLEGRVADTQYF.

This clone appeared many times. The rearrangement joins TRBV19 to TRBJ1-1; D remains ambiguous. This CDR3 has 15 residues. The germline V and J ends were trimmed by 6 bases and 4 bases, with 18 bases remaining between them. The V gene's germline CDR1 is LNHDA and CDR2 SQIVND (reference sequence). CDR3 nucleotides: TGTGCCAGTAGCCGAGCGGCAATCCCTGGCACTGAAGCTTTCTTT. Translation: CASSRAAIPGTEAFF.

This clone was seen ten or more times. The V call is TRBV5-1, the J call TRBJ2-2; TRBD1 aligns across 9 bases. CDR1 is SGHRS and CDR2 is YFSETQ in the germline V gene. The CDR3 runs 16 residues. V was clipped by 4 bases and J by 3 bases; unmatched bases: 7. The CDR3, as DNA: TGCGCCAGCAGCCGGGACAGGGTGGTAGACACCGGGGAGCTGTTTTTT. Translated: CASSRDRVVDTGELFF. The complete variable domain, with remaining parts taken from reference TRBV5-1 and TRBJ2-2, reads KAGVTQTPRYLIKTRGQQVTLSCSPISGHRSVSWYQQTPGQGLQFLFEYFSETQRNKGNFPGRFSGRQFSNSRSEMNVSTLELGDSALYLCASSRDRVVDTGELFFGEGSRLTVL.

This clone was counted ten times or more. The chain recombines TRBV3-1 with TRBJ1-2, with D maybe TRBD1 (6 bases). V was pared by 3 bases and J by 4 bases, with 9 bases between. Germline loops: CDR1 LGHDT, CDR2 YNNKEL (reference sequence). This CDR3 region has 13 residues. CDR3 in amino acids: CASSQDSSYGYTF. DNA of the CDR3: TGTGCCAGCAGCCAGGACAGCAGCTATGGCTACACCTTC.

Regarding this clone: A much larger clonotype is one base distant, so this may be a read error. The chain combines TRBV12-3 or TRBV12-4 with TRBJ2-1; 11 bases are shared with TRBD2. This CDR3 has 15 amino acids. V shed 6 bases and J 9 bases; nucleotides not matched to a gene: 10. In DNA form, the CDR3 reads TGTGCCAGCAGGCCTACTAGCGGGAGAGGCGGTGAGCAGTTCTTC. Translating it yields CASRPTSGRGGEQFF.

This clone was recorded a few times. J is TRBJ1-2 and V is TRBV27; D unresolved. This CDR3 is built from 13 residues. Germline CDR1 and CDR2: MNHEY and SMNVEV (reference sequence). The V end was cut by 7 bases, the J end by 8 bases, with 17 bases between. CDR3 nucleotides: TGTGCCAGCACTCCTACCCACGCTAACGGCTACACCTTC. Protein: CASTPTHANGYTF.

This clone was seen many times. The rearrangement joins TRBV5-1 to TRBJ2-3; D call uncertain. The CDR3 loop spans 13 amino acids. Germline-derived CDR1 and CDR2 are SGHRS and YFSETQ. Trimming took off 3 bases at V and 4 bases at J, with 9 bases between the two ends. CDR3 nucleotide sequence: TGCGCCAGCAGCTCGTCTCCGGCAGATACGCAGTATTTT. Amino acids: CASSSSPADTQYF. Complete variable domain (other parts from reference TRBV5-1 and TRBJ2-3): KAGVTQTPRYLIKTRGQQVTLSCSPISGHRSVSWYQQTPGQGLQFLFEYFSETQRNKGNFPGRFSGRQFSNSRSEMNVSTLELGDSALYLCASSSSPADTQYFGPGTRLTVL.

This clone appeared many times. The rearrangement joins TRBV10-3 to TRBJ2-5; D gene ambiguous. CDR1 and CDR2 (germline): ENHRY, SYGVKD. CDR3 length: 13 amino acids. With 10 bases removed from V and 5 bases from J, the gap between germline ends came to 17 bases. For the CDR3, the DNA is TGTGCCACCTGGCATGTAGGTCATGAGACCCAGTACTTC. Translating gives CATWHVGHETQYF.

This clone was counted many times. The rearrangement uses TRBV20-1 and TRBJ1-5, with TRBD1 matching over 7 bases. CDR1 and CDR2 (germline): DFQATT, SNEGSKA (reference sequence). After removal of 0 bases from V and 0 bases from J, the junction contained 11 bases not matched to a gene. The CDR3 is made up of 18 amino acids. The CDR3 nucleotides are TGCAGTGCTAGAGATCTCGATGGGGACAGTTATAGCAATCAGCCCCAGCATTTT. It yields the protein CSARDLDGDSYSNQPQHF.

This clone was seen repeatedly, ten times or more. The CDR3 DNA reads as TGTGCCAGCAGCGTCAGGGCAGATACGCAGTATTTT. Its protein is CASSVRADTQYF. The chain uses TRBV9 and TRBJ2-3; possibly TRBD1 for D (5 bases). V lost 2 bases, J lost 4 bases, and 5 bases lay in between. Germline CDR1 reads SGDLS; CDR2 reads YYNGEE. This CDR3 spans 12 amino acids.

This clone occurred many times. This chain's CDR3 is CASSQTSKETQYF. The DNA of the CDR3 is TGCGCCAGCAGCCAGACTTCCAAAGAGACCCAGTACTTC. V usage is TRBV4-3 and J usage is TRBJ2-5; D remains ambiguous. CDR3 length: 13 residues. The germline V gene encodes CDR1 LGHNA and CDR2 YSLEER. With 3 bases removed from V and 3 bases from J, the gap between germline ends came to 8 bases.

This clone has ten or more counts. This chain links TRBV27 with TRBJ2-7, with TRBD2 identical over 12 bases. V lost 5 bases to trimming and J lost 4 bases; unmatched junction nucleotides: 6. The CDR3 totals 15 residues. CDR1 is MNHEY and CDR2 is SMNVEV in the germline V gene (reference sequence). The CDR3 DNA follows: TGTGCCAGCAGTCTGTTGGGGACTAGCGGGTACGAGCAGTACTTC. It specifies CASSLLGTSGYEQYF.

Of note for this clone: A much larger clone lies one base from this, so it may be a read error. The V and J genes are TRBV29-1 and TRBJ2-5; tentative D call: TRBD1 (5 bases). V was shortened by 5 bases and J by 3 bases, with 13 bases between the two germline ends. The CDR3 is made up of 13 amino acids. The germline gives CDR1 SQVTM, CDR2 ANQGSEA. This CDR3 is CSVYGSGKETQYF. DNA for the CDR3: TGCAGCGTTTACGGTTCAGGGAAAGAGACCCAGTACTTC. The full variable domain, completed using reference TRBV29-1 and TRBJ2-5, is SAVISQKPSRDICQRGTSLTIQCQVDSQVTMMFWYRQQPGQSLTLIATANQGSEATYESGFVIDKFPISRPNLTFSTLTVSNMSPEDSSIYLCSVYGSGKETQYFGPGTRLLVL.